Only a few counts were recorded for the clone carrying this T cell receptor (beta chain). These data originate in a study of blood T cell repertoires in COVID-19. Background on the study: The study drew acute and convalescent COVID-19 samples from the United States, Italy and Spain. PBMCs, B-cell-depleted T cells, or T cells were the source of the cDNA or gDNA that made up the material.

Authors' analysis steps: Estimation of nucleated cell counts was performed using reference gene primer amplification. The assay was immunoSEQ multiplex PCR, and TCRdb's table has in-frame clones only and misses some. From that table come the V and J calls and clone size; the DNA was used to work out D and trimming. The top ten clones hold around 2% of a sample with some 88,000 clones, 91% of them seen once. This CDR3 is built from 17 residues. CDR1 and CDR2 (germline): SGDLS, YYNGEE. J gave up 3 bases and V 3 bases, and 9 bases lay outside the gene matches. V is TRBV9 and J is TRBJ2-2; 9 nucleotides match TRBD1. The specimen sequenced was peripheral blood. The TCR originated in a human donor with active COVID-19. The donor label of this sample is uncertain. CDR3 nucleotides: TGTGCCAGCAGCGCCAGCCCGGGACAGGGTCACACCGGGGAGCTGTTTTTT. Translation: CASSASPGQGHTGELFF. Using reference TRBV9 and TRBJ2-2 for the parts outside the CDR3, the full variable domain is DSGVTQTPKHLITATGQRVTLRCSPRSGDLSVYWYQQSLDQGLQFLIQYYNGEERAKGNILERFSAQQFPDLHSELNLSSLELGDSALYFCASSASPGQGHTGELFFGEGSRLTVL.